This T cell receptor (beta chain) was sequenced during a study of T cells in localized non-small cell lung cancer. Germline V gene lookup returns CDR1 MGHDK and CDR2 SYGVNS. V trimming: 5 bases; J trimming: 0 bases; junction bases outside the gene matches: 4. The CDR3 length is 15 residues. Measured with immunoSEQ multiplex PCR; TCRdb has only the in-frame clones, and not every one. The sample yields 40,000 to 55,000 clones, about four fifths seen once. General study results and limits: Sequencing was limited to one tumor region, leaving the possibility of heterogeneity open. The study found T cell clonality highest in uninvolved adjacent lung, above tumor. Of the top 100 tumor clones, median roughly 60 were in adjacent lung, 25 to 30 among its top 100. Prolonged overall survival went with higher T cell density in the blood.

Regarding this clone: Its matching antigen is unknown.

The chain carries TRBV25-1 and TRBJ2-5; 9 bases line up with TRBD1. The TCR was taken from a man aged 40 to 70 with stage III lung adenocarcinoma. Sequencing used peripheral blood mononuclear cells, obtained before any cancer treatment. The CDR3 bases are TGTGCCAGCAGTTTGGACAGGGGTTACCAAGAGACCCAGTACTTC. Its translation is CASSLDRGYQETQYF. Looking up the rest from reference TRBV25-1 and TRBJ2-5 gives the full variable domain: EADIYQTPRYLVIGTGKKITLECSQTMGHDKMYWYQQDPGMELHLIHYSYGVNSTEKGDLSSESTVSRIRTEHFPLTLESARPSHTSQYLCASSLDRGYQETQYFGPGTRLLVL.